The 28 T cell receptor beta chains below were found in one sample sequenced in a study of Ad26.COV2.S vaccination and SARS-CoV-2 variants. TCRdb keeps only in-frame clones here, not all; method: immunoSEQ multiplex PCR. Of 350,000 to 450,000 clones listed, 92% are singletons. The sample in question was peripheral blood, obtained after recovery from COVID-19. These receptor sequences come from a human donor who had recovered from COVID-19.

The V gene is TRBV11-2, the J gene TRBJ2-5; 7 bases are a match to TRBD1. Germline trimming cut 3 bases from V and 3 bases from J; bases unmatched to any gene: 10. The germline gives CDR1 SGHAT, CDR2 FQNNGV. There are 16 residues in the CDR3. CDR3 sequence: CASSFVTGTAKETQYF. The CDR3 region has the DNA TGTGCCAGCAGCTTCGTTACCGGGACAGCAAAAGAGACCCAGTACTTC. Combining the CDR3 with reference TRBV11-2 and TRBJ2-5 gives the whole variable domain EAGVAQSPRYKIIEKRQSVAFWCNPISGHATLYWYQQILGQGPKLLIQFQNNGVVDDSQLPKDRFSAERLKGVDSTLKIQPAKLEDSAVYLCASSFVTGTAKETQYFGPGTRLLVL.

This clone was recorded only once. The chain links TRBV5-5 to TRBJ1-3, with 12 bases identical to TRBD1. The trim removed 1 base at V and 8 bases at J, leaving 7 bases unmatched. The CDR3 totals 16 residues. Germline assignment: CDR1 SGHKS and CDR2 YYEKEE (reference sequence). Written as DNA, the CDR3 is TGTGCCAGCAGCTTGACCGGGACAGGGGGCGGTTACACCATATATTTT. It specifies CASSLTGTGGGYTIYF.

The genes are TRBV3-1 (or the pseudogene TRBV3-2) and TRBJ2-3; TRBD2 matches at 13 bases. This CDR3 is 16 amino acids long. Germline CDR1 LGHDT, CDR2 YNNKEL (reference sequence). With 4 bases clipped from V and 3 bases from J, the junction kept 4 bases outside the gene matches. This CDR3 is CASSLPTSGGTDTQYF. The CDR3 region has the DNA TGTGCCAGCAGCCTCCCGACTAGCGGGGGGACAGATACGCAGTATTTT.

This clone came up once. This rearrangement joins TRBV24-1 to TRBJ2-2, with 11 bases lining up with TRBD2. V lost 9 bases and J lost 8; bases outside the gene matches: 7. The CDR3 runs 14 residues. CDR1 is KGHDR, CDR2 SFDVKD, per germline. The CDR3 DNA is TGTGCCACCGCCACTAGCGGGGGATATGGGGAGCTGTTTTTT. It yields the protein CATATSGGYGELFF.

This clone has just one count. The V call is TRBV11-2, the J call TRBJ2-7; 14 nucleotides line up with TRBD2. The germline CDR1 and CDR2 sequences are SGHAT and FQNNGV. J gave up 1 base and V 2 bases, and 7 bases lay outside the gene matches. This CDR3 is 18 amino acids long. The CDR3: CASSLSWTSGGTSYEQYF. CDR3 sequence (DNA): TGTGCCAGCAGCTTATCATGGACTAGCGGGGGGACTTCCTACGAGCAGTACTTC.

The genes are TRBV4-1 and TRBJ2-1, with TRBD2 matching over 9 bases. V shed 2 bases, J shed 10 bases, and the junction held 12 bases outside the gene matches. Per germline, CDR1 MGHRA and CDR2 YSYEKL. This CDR3 region has 16 residues. CDR3 in amino acids: CASSQRRGGADEEQFF. CDR3 nucleotide sequence: TGCGCCAGCAGCCAAAGACGCGGGGGGGCCGATGAAGAGCAGTTCTTC.

The chain has TRBV7-8 and TRBJ1-2; unclear D gene. The length of the CDR3 is 12 residues. Germline V gene sequence: CDR1 SGHVS, CDR2 FQNEAQ. The V gene lost 1 base and the J gene lost 5 bases, with 5 bases spanning the gap. In DNA, the CDR3 is TGTGCCAGCAGCTTAGGAGAGTATGGCTACACCTTC. Its protein product is CASSLGEYGYTF.

The chain carries TRBV28 and TRBJ2-1; D may match TRBD1 or TRBD2 (5 bases each). Between the trimmed V and J ends, which lost 7 bases and 7 bases, there was a span of 14 bases. From germline, CDR1 is MDHEN and CDR2 SYDVKM. The CDR3 runs to 13 residues. CDR3 residues: CASTGRVENEQFF. CDR3 DNA: TGTGCCAGCACGGGACGCGTAGAAAATGAGCAGTTCTTC.

The chain has TRBV6-2 or TRBV6-3 and TRBJ2-7; 10 positions match TRBD1. CDR3 size: 16 residues. The germline gives CDR1 MNHEY, CDR2 SVGEGT. Trimming cost V 4 bases and J 0 bases; bases outside gene matches: 6. In DNA, the CDR3 is TGTGCCAGCAGTTCCGGGACAGGGGTCCCCTCCTACGAGCAGTACTTC. Residues: CASSSGTGVPSYEQYF.

The rearrangement uses TRBV27 and TRBJ2-1, with TRBD2 identical over 8 bases. The CDR3 is 14 residues long. Germline CDR1 reads MNHEY; CDR2 reads SMNVEV (reference sequence). V was pared by 8 bases and J by 0 bases, with 3 bases of the junction left unmatched. The CDR3 loop reads CASLSGSSYNEQFF. CDR3 in DNA: TGTGCCAGCCTAAGCGGGAGCTCCTACAATGAGCAGTTCTTC.

Comments on this clone: A read error may account for a junction end that differs from germline. This chain uses TRBV11-3 with TRBJ2-1; 8 nucleotides align to TRBD2. CDR1 and CDR2 (germline): SGHNT, YENEEA. The CDR3 extends over 13 amino acids. Here the CDR3 DNA reads TGTGCCAGCAGTTTAGGGGTAGCGGGGGAGCAGTTCTTC. Translation: CASSLGVAGEQFF.

This clone was observed once. The rearrangement joins TRBV14 to TRBJ2-7; possible D gene TRBD2, 5 bases. Trimming took off 4 bases at V and 1 base at J, with 11 bases between the two ends. This CDR3 has 14 amino acids. CDR1 and CDR2 (germline): SGHDN, FVKESK. The DNA for the CDR3 is TGTGCCAGCAGCCGGGGTTCGGGGTCCTACGAGCAGTACTTC. Its translation: CASSRGSGSYEQYF.

The chain couples TRBV12-5 to TRBJ1-5, with TRBD1 matching over 8 bases. The germline V gene encodes CDR1 LGHNT and CDR2 FRNRAP. Unmatched junction bases numbered 7, after V lost 0 bases and J lost 6 bases. The CDR3 spans 16 residues. The CDR3 loop is CASGLVLGQGLQPQHF. CDR3 DNA sequence: TGTGCTAGTGGTTTGGTACTAGGACAGGGCCTTCAGCCCCAGCATTTT.

The chain joins TRBV4-2 to TRBJ1-4; D is undetermined. The CDR3 extends over 16 amino acids. Germline assignment: CDR1 LGHNA and CDR2 YNFKEQ. Trimming took off 0 bases at V and 0 bases at J, with 8 bases between the two ends. The CDR3 is CASSQETYATNEKLFF. CDR3 bases: TGTGCCAGCAGCCAAGAGACCTATGCAACTAATGAAAAACTGTTTTTT.

This clone showed up just a few times. The chain joins TRBV19 to TRBJ1-2, with D possibly matching TRBD1 (5 bases). Germline loops: CDR1 LNHDA, CDR2 SQIVND (reference sequence). The CDR3 totals 14 residues. V dropped 0 bases and J dropped 3 bases, with 8 bases sitting between them. The CDR3 here is CASSIDGTDYGYTF. CDR3 in DNA: TGTGCCAGTAGTATAGATGGGACGGACTATGGCTACACCTTC.

The CDR3 DNA reads TGTGCTAGTGGTTTACACTCTAGGGATGAGCAGTTCTTC. This gives the protein CASGLHSRDEQFF. The gene calls are TRBV12-5 and TRBJ2-1; no reliable D call. This CDR3 spans 13 amino acids. Germline CDR1 LGHNT, CDR2 FRNRAP. V lost 3 bases, J lost 8 bases, and 11 bases lay in between.

This clone was counted only a few times. CDR3 nucleotides: TGTGCCATCACTGACCCCGGGACAGGGCGTTATGGCTACACCTTC. This gives the protein CAITDPGTGRYGYTF. V usage is TRBV10-3 and J usage is TRBJ1-2, with 9 bases aligning to TRBD1. CDR3 length: 15 amino acids. CDR1 is ENHRY and CDR2 is SYGVKD in the germline V gene. V gave up 7 bases and J gave up 5 bases; unmatched junction bases: 11.

The chain couples TRBV27 to TRBJ2-3; 8 bases line up with TRBD1. Per the germline V gene, CDR1 is MNHEY and CDR2 is SMNVEV (reference sequence). V gave up 6 bases and J gave up 7 bases; unmatched junction bases: 12. The CDR3 has 15 amino acids. The CDR3 nucleotides are TGTGCCAGCAGCGTTCACAGGGGGTTGGGGAATACGCAGTATTTT. Translation: CASSVHRGLGNTQYF.

The gene calls are TRBV28 and TRBJ1-1; perhaps TRBD1 as D (6 bases). CDR3 length equals 15 residues. V was cut by 1 base and J by 6 bases, with 15 bases left in between. Per germline, CDR1 MDHEN and CDR2 SYDVKM. This chain's CDR3 is CASSLLGGAKAEAFF. CDR3 DNA: TGTGCCAGCAGTTTATTGGGGGGCGCGAAGGCTGAAGCTTTCTTT.

In this sample, this clone turned up once. V usage is TRBV6-2 or TRBV6-3 and J usage is TRBJ2-7, with D tentatively TRBD2 (6 bases). V lost 5 bases to trimming and J lost 2 bases, with 13 bases between them. CDR3 length: 14 residues. CDR1 is MNHEY, CDR2 SVGEGT, per germline. The CDR3 DNA follows: TGTGCCAGCAGTCCGCTTCGGAGGGCCTACGAGCAGTACTTC. Translated, it gives CASSPLRRAYEQYF.

The rearrangement uses TRBV7-3 and TRBJ1-1; no reliable D call. The CDR3 consists of 13 residues. V was cut by 5 bases and J by 7 bases, with 14 bases left in between. Germline CDR1 reads SGHTA; CDR2 reads FQGTGA. CDR3 sequence: CASSNTITGEAFF. The CDR3 DNA reads TGTGCCAGCAGCAATACTATTACGGGTGAAGCTTTCTTT.

The rearrangement joins TRBV6-2 or TRBV6-3 to TRBJ1-5, with 9 bases that match TRBD1. CDR1 and CDR2 from the germline V gene are MNHEY and SVGEGT. CDR3 length: 15 amino acids. V lost 6 bases, J lost 1 base, and 4 bases stayed unmatched. The CDR3 region has the DNA TGTGCCAGCAGCCAGGACAGGGGAAGCAATCAGCCCCAGCATTTT. This encodes CASSQDRGSNQPQHF.

The rearrangement links TRBV5-5 to TRBJ2-7; 8 bases are shared with TRBD1. The CDR3 contains 14 residues. Germline CDR1 and CDR2: SGHKS and YYEKEE (reference sequence). Unmatched junction bases numbered 12, after V lost 7 bases and J lost 6 bases. The CDR3, as DNA: TGTGCCAGCGGCCCGGACAGGGAAGTGACCGAGCAGTACTTC. Protein: CASGPDREVTEQYF.

The gene calls are TRBV9 and TRBJ1-2; 7 nucleotides match TRBD1. The V gene end was trimmed by 4 bases and the J gene end by 6 bases; junction bases not matched to a gene: 9. Germline V CDR1 and CDR2: SGDLS, YYNGEE. This CDR3 contains 14 residues. The CDR3 DNA reads TGTGCCAGCAGCCCCACAGGGGCAGGAGATGGCTACACCTTC. The encoded protein is CASSPTGAGDGYTF. The full variable domain, completed using reference TRBV9 and TRBJ1-2, is DSGVTQTPKHLITATGQRVTLRCSPRSGDLSVYWYQQSLDQGLQFLIQYYNGEERAKGNILERFSAQQFPDLHSELNLSSLELGDSALYFCASSPTGAGDGYTFGSGTRLTVV.

The gene calls are TRBV7-9 and TRBJ2-7; possibly TRBD1 for D (6 bases). CDR3 length: 15 residues. V lost 5 bases, J lost 3 bases, and 17 bases lay in between. CDR1 and CDR2 from the germline V gene are SEHNR and FQNEAQ (reference sequence). The CDR3 sequence is CASSSRDKPFYEQYF. The CDR3 DNA sequence: TGTGCCAGCAGCAGCCGGGACAAACCTTTCTACGAGCAGTACTTC.

The CDR3 sequence: CAISEGSWDTIYF. DNA for the CDR3: TGTGCCATCAGTGAGGGGTCCTGGGACACCATATATTTT. The genes are TRBV10-3 and TRBJ1-3; D remains ambiguous. The germline gives CDR1 ENHRY, CDR2 SYGVKD. Trimming removed 2 bases from V and 8 bases from J, with 10 bases in between. The CDR3 contains 13 residues.

The chain has TRBV11-2 and TRBJ1-2, with 10 positions matching TRBD1. With V trimmed by 4 bases and J by 5 bases, 10 bases remained unmatched. Germline assignment: CDR1 SGHAT and CDR2 FQNNGV. The CDR3 is 16 amino acids. The CDR3 DNA sequence: TGTGCCAGCAGCTCCCGGGACAGGGGCGGCTGGTATGGCTACACCTTC. Its protein is CASSSRDRGGWYGYTF.

The CDR3 region has the DNA TGTGCCAGCGGGACCTACGAGCAGTACTTC. As protein: CASGTYEQYF. V gene TRBV12-3 or TRBV12-4 combines with J gene TRBJ2-7; D is unclear. This CDR3 spans 10 amino acids. V lost 8 bases, J lost 2 bases, and 4 bases lay in between.